A single sample is the source of the 28 T cell receptor beta chains below, sequenced in a study of blood T cell repertoires in COVID-19. Sequenced by immunoSEQ multiplex PCR; TCRdb stores in-frame clones only, minus some. The table has 30,000 to 35,000 clones, 85% to 90% seen once. Material for sequencing was peripheral blood. Source of these receptors: a man older than 75 with acute or convalescent COVID-19.

This chain joins TRBV11-3 and TRBJ1-3; D possibly corresponds to TRBD1 (5 bases). The CDR3 is made up of 15 amino acids. Germline CDR1 is SGHNT and CDR2 is YENEEA. V lost 4 bases and J 0 bases, leaving 10 bases between the germline ends. The DNA of the CDR3 is TGTGCCAGCAGCTCCACAGGTTACTCTGGAAACACCATATATTTT. Translating gives CASSSTGYSGNTIYF.

The V gene is TRBV7-8, the J gene TRBJ2-6; weak D call: TRBD2 (6 bases). Per germline, CDR1 SGHVS and CDR2 FQNEAQ. The CDR3 is 14 residues long. Trimming shortened V by 9 bases and J by 4 bases, and 13 bases separated the two germline ends. Written as DNA, the CDR3 is TGTGCCAGTGGGACTTACTCCGGGGCCAACGTCCTGACTTTC. Translating it yields CASGTYSGANVLTF.

The chain carries TRBV7-2 and TRBJ2-2; TRBD2 matches at 11 bases. Trimming at V came to 4 bases and at J to 5 bases, leaving 6 bases not matched to a gene. The CDR3 length is 16 residues. CDR1 and CDR2 from the germline V gene are SGHTA and FQGNSA. The chain's CDR3 is CASSSYSGRDTGELFF. CDR3 DNA: TGTGCCAGCAGCTCCTATAGCGGGAGGGATACCGGGGAGCTGTTTTTT.

The V gene is TRBV19, the J gene TRBJ2-2, with D unresolved. CDR1 LNHDA and CDR2 SQIVND come from the germline V gene (reference sequence). Trimming cost V 3 bases and J 1 base, with 6 bases left between them. This CDR3 is 14 amino acids long. The CDR3 coding sequence is TGTGCCAGTAGTATGAGGCGGAACACCGGGGAGCTGTTTTTT. As protein: CASSMRRNTGELFF. Based on the CDR3 plus reference TRBV19 and TRBJ2-2, the full variable domain is DGGITQSPKYLFRKEGQNVTLSCEQNLNHDAMYWYRQDPGQGLRLIYYSQIVNDFQKGDIAEGYSVSREKKESFPLTVTSAQKNPTAFYLCASSMRRNTGELFFGEGSRLTVL.

The CDR3 protein is CASSPLGGADTQYF. CDR3 DNA sequence: TGTGCCAGCAGCCCCTTGGGGGGGGCAGATACGCAGTATTTT. The V and J genes are TRBV11-3 and TRBJ2-3, with 7 bases matching TRBD2. The CDR3 consists of 14 residues. V shed 5 bases and J 4 bases; nucleotides not matched to a gene: 6. Germline CDR1 is SGHNT and CDR2 is YENEEA.

The V and J genes are TRBV27 and TRBJ1-3; TRBD1 might be the D (6 bases). CDR1 is MNHEY and CDR2 is SMNVEV in the germline V gene (reference sequence). This CDR3 region has 16 residues. The germline V and J ends were trimmed by 5 bases and 0 bases, with 14 bases remaining between them. The CDR3 region is CASSPAGGLSGNTIYF. The CDR3 nucleotides read TGTGCCAGCAGTCCCGCCGGGGGGCTCTCTGGAAACACCATATATTTT.

This clone occurred a few times. V and J are TRBV10-3 and TRBJ1-6; 9 bases are a match to TRBD1. CDR1 is ENHRY, CDR2 SYGVKD, per germline. V lost 5 bases and J lost 10; bases outside the gene matches: 3. The CDR3 runs 13 residues. CDR3 coding DNA: TGTGCCATCAGTACAGGGGGCGGATCACCCCTCCACTTT. Protein sequence: CAISTGGGSPLHF.

This chain uses TRBV11-2 with TRBJ2-1, with D unresolved. The CDR3 is made up of 17 amino acids. Trimming pared 1 base from V and 0 bases from J, leaving 13 bases between. The germline CDR1 and CDR2 sequences are SGHAT and FQNNGV. The CDR3 here is CASSLGSTASSYNEQFF. CDR3 bases: TGTGCCAGCAGCTTAGGGTCGACGGCTAGCTCCTACAATGAGCAGTTCTTC. The full variable domain, its missing parts supplied by reference TRBV11-2 and TRBJ2-1, is EAGVAQSPRYKIIEKRQSVAFWCNPISGHATLYWYQQILGQGPKLLIQFQNNGVVDDSQLPKDRFSAERLKGVDSTLKIQPAKLEDSAVYLCASSLGSTASSYNEQFFGPGTRLTVL.

The chain couples TRBV27 to TRBJ1-1; D gene uncertain. Trimming removed 3 bases from V and 4 bases from J, with 15 bases in between. The CDR3 has 15 residues. The germline CDR1 and CDR2 sequences are MNHEY and SMNVEV (reference sequence). CDR3 coding DNA: TGTGCCAGCAGTTTTACTACCCTGCGGGGCACTGAAGCTTTCTTT. The encoded protein is CASSFTTLRGTEAFF.

This chain connects TRBV12-3 or TRBV12-4 to TRBJ1-1; no clear D. This CDR3 is 12 amino acids long. The V and J ends lost 6 bases and 10 bases respectively, with 15 bases between them. CDR3 sequence: CASSLGRRVAFF. CDR3 nucleotide sequence: TGTGCCAGCAGCCTTGGACGGAGGGTAGCTTTCTTT.

The V and J genes are TRBV11-1 and TRBJ2-2, with D possibly TRBD2 on 6 matching bases. CDR1 SGHAT and CDR2 FQDESV come from the germline V gene (reference sequence). This CDR3 contains 16 residues. Trimming left V 5 bases short and J 4 bases short, with 17 bases between. In nucleotides, the CDR3 is TGTGCCAGCAGCCCCAAGGGTGCGGAGGGCACCGGGGAGCTGTTTTTT. It is translated as CASSPKGAEGTGELFF. Looking up the rest from reference TRBV11-1 and TRBJ2-2 gives the full variable domain: EAEVAQSPRYKITEKSQAVAFWCDPISGHATLYWYRQILGQGPELLVQFQDESVVDDSQLPKDRFSAERLKGVDSTLKIQPAELGDSAMYLCASSPKGAEGTGELFFGEGSRLTVL.

The DNA of the CDR3 is TGTGCCAGCAGTAGGGAGGGACTTTCCACCGGGGAGCTGTTTTTT. Translated, it gives CASSREGLSTGELFF. This rearrangement joins TRBV2 to TRBJ2-2; 7 positions agree with TRBD2. The germline V gene encodes CDR1 SNHLY and CDR2 FYNNEI. This CDR3 has 15 amino acids. Unmatched junction bases numbered 7, after V lost 5 bases and J lost 4 bases.

The V gene is TRBV6-5, the J gene TRBJ2-2, with TRBD1 matching over 9 bases. The germline V gene encodes CDR1 MNHEY and CDR2 SVGAGI. With V trimmed by 7 bases and J by 1 base, 4 bases remained unmatched. This CDR3 has 15 residues. CDR3: CASIPGQGNTGELFF. Written as DNA, the CDR3 is TGTGCCAGCATCCCGGGACAGGGGAACACCGGGGAGCTGTTTTTT.

The V gene is TRBV5-1, the J gene TRBJ1-5; 10 nucleotides agree with TRBD1. From germline, CDR1 is SGHRS and CDR2 YFSETQ. With 0 bases clipped from V and 4 bases from J, the junction kept 1 base outside the gene matches. This CDR3 is 15 amino acids long. This chain's CDR3 is CASSLEGQGNQPQHF. The CDR3 region has the DNA TGCGCCAGCAGCTTGGAGGGACAGGGGAATCAGCCCCAGCATTTT.

This chain joins TRBV2 and TRBJ1-5; D remains unclear. Trimming removed 0 bases at V and 5 bases at J, with 8 bases between. Germline CDR1 and CDR2: SNHLY and FYNNEI. The CDR3 loop spans 14 amino acids. The CDR3 DNA follows: TGTGCCAGCAGTGAAGCGGACGGGGATCAGCCCCAGCATTTT. Amino acid sequence: CASSEADGDQPQHF.

The chain combines TRBV10-3 with TRBJ2-2; 7 bases are shared with TRBD2. With V trimmed by 4 bases and J by 1 base, 6 bases remained unmatched. This CDR3 spans 16 amino acids. Germline CDR1 is ENHRY and CDR2 is SYGVKD. CDR3 residues: CAISAAGGGNTGELFF. DNA for the CDR3: TGTGCCATCAGTGCGGCGGGCGGGGGGAACACCGGGGAGCTGTTTTTT.

The chain has TRBV24-1 and TRBJ2-1; 13 bases are shared with TRBD2. CDR3 length equals 19 residues. The J segment lost 0 bases and the V segment lost 2 bases, leaving 6 bases of the junction unmatched. Germline assignment: CDR1 KGHDR and CDR2 SFDVKD. DNA for the CDR3: TGTGCCACCAGTGATTCGGGGACTAGCGGGGATAGCTCCTACAATGAGCAGTTCTTC. It translates to CATSDSGTSGDSSYNEQFF.

The V and J genes are TRBV6-5 and TRBJ1-3; 9 bases align to TRBD1. Germline loops: CDR1 MNHEY, CDR2 SVGAGI. The junction had 4 bases not matched to a gene; V was cut back by 2 bases and J by 2 bases. The CDR3 consists of 16 residues. The CDR3 reads CASSYDRDRAGNTIYF. The CDR3, as DNA: TGTGCCAGCAGTTACGACCGGGACAGGGCTGGAAACACCATATATTTT.

This sequence joins TRBV19 and TRBJ2-2; 10 bases are a match to TRBD2. The germline CDR1 and CDR2 sequences are LNHDA and SQIVND (reference sequence). The V segment lost 2 bases and the J segment 3 bases; nucleotides outside the gene matches: 6. The CDR3 runs to 17 residues. The CDR3 nucleotides read TGTGCCAGTAGTATATCGGCTAGCGGGGGCGACACCGGGGAGCTGTTTTTT. It translates to CASSISASGGDTGELFF.

The V and J genes are TRBV7-8 and TRBJ1-2; tentatively, D is TRBD1 (5 bases). The CDR3 consists of 16 residues. With 0 bases removed from V and 6 bases from J, the gap between germline ends came to 17 bases. CDR1 and CDR2 from the germline V gene are SGHVS and FQNEAQ. The CDR3 is CASSLAAGAGWDGYTF. The CDR3 nucleotides read TGTGCCAGCAGCTTAGCTGCTGGGGCAGGGTGGGATGGCTACACCTTC.

The chain uses TRBV30 and TRBJ1-2; perhaps TRBD1 as D (6 bases). This CDR3 is built from 18 residues. Germline CDR1 and CDR2: GTSNPN and SVGIG (reference sequence). With 2 bases removed from V and 7 bases from J, the gap between germline ends came to 29 bases. The CDR3 sequence is CAWSPGQGGYETLGGYTF. CDR3 DNA: TGTGCCTGGAGTCCCGGGCAAGGGGGATATGAGACCTTGGGTGGCTACACCTTC.

The chain carries TRBV7-9 and TRBJ1-1; D may be TRBD1 (5 bases). V was shortened by 4 bases and J by 4 bases, with 13 bases between the two germline ends. Germline V gene lookup returns CDR1 SEHNR and CDR2 FQNEAQ (reference sequence). The CDR3 runs to 14 residues. CDR3 sequence (DNA): TGTGCCAGCAGCTCTCAGGGTGCGACCACTGAAGCTTTCTTT. Protein sequence: CASSSQGATTEAFF.

J is TRBJ1-1 and V is TRBV2; D is ambiguous. Per the germline V gene, CDR1 is SNHLY and CDR2 is FYNNEI. The CDR3 is 11 amino acids. Trimming shortened V by 7 bases and J by 6 bases, and 9 bases separated the two germline ends. Here the CDR3 DNA reads TGTGCCAGCACGGTTACTTCTGAAGCTTTCTTT. It is translated as CASTVTSEAFF.

This clone has just one count. The rearrangement links TRBV7-9 to TRBJ1-2; D is unresolved. The V and J ends lost 3 bases and 0 bases respectively, with 8 bases between them. CDR3 length equals 14 residues. Germline values: CDR1 SEHNR, CDR2 FQNEAQ (reference sequence). In nucleotides, the CDR3 is TGTGCCAGCAGCTTGCCGGTAGCTAACTATGGCTACACCTTC. It yields the protein CASSLPVANYGYTF.

V usage is TRBV6-5 and J usage is TRBJ1-2; D is unresolved. The CDR3 runs 13 residues. Germline CDR1 is MNHEY and CDR2 is SVGAGI. The V end lost 5 bases, the J end lost 8 bases, and 15 bases lay between the germline ends. DNA for the CDR3: TGTGCCAGCAGTCGCGGGGAAGGCGGCGGCTACACCTTC. The encoded protein is CASSRGEGGGYTF.

V usage is TRBV6-8 and J usage is TRBJ2-1, with 8 bases matching TRBD1. Germline V gene lookup returns CDR1 MNHGY and CDR2 SAAAGT. The CDR3 has 15 amino acids. V dropped 6 bases and J dropped 8; count of bases not matched to a gene: 12. CDR3 residues: CASSSAWTGWHEQFF. DNA of the CDR3: TGTGCCAGCAGCTCCGCCTGGACAGGGTGGCATGAGCAGTTCTTC.

The V gene is TRBV28, the J gene TRBJ1-6, with D perhaps matching TRBD1 (6 bases). CDR3 length: 14 residues. The germline V gene has CDR1 MDHEN and CDR2 SYDVKM. The V end was cut by 6 bases, the J end by 7 bases, with 13 bases between. The CDR3 is CASRGGLSNSPLHF. CDR3 DNA: TGTGCCAGCAGGGGGGGGCTTTCAAATTCACCCCTCCACTTT.

The chain recombines TRBV25-1 with TRBJ2-1; 7 nucleotides align to TRBD1. CDR1 MGHDK and CDR2 SYGVNS come from the germline V gene. V lost 4 bases to trimming and J lost 7 bases; unmatched junction nucleotides: 10. This CDR3 comprises 15 residues. The CDR3 protein is CASSASDRAENEQFF. DNA of the CDR3: TGTGCCAGCAGTGCCTCAGACAGGGCTGAGAATGAGCAGTTCTTC.